Listed below are T cell receptor beta chains from one sample, sequenced in a study of STAT5B mutations in CD4+ large granular lymphocyte leukemia. Only in-frame clones appear in the TCRdb table, and some are missing; sequencing was by immunoSEQ multiplex PCR. Here the sample spans roughly 38,000 clones, around 72% being singletons. Sequenced: CD4+ T cells from blood buffy coats. These receptors came from a human donor in good health. Each CDR3 is given with its conserved first and last residue. The order of the fields is V gene, D gene, J gene, clone size, CDR3 protein, CDR3 DNA. The D gene is left open where the match is weak. Expanded clones get a size class; other rows say once, few or many, or leave the size out.

TRBV19	-	TRBJ2-5	-	CASSSYGETQYF	TGTGCCAGTAGTAGCTACGGAGAGACCCAGTACTTC
TRBV19	-	TRBJ2-7	-	CASSIRGGTKYEQYF	TGTGCCAGTAGTATCCGGGGCGGGACCAAATACGAGCAGTACTTC
TRBV27	-	TRBJ2-1	-	CASSFFSGSINNEQFF	TGTGCCAGCAGTTTTTTTTCCGGGTCCATAAACAATGAGCAGTTCTTC
TRBV7-3	-	TRBJ2-3	-	CASSRSRGTDTQYF	TGTGCCAGCAGCCGATCCAGGGGAACAGATACGCAGTATTTT
TRBV11-2	TRBD2	TRBJ2-1	few	CASSAGASGPRSNEQFF	TGTGCCAGCAGCGCTGGGGCTAGCGGGCCGAGATCCAATGAGCAGTTCTTC
TRBV6-6	-	TRBJ2-5	-	CASRRDSGRETQYF	TGTGCCAGCAGACGGGACTCAGGGCGGGAGACCCAGTACTTC
TRBV5-4	-	TRBJ2-2	-	CASSSGLRITGELFF	TGTGCCAGCAGCTCGGGGTTACGAATCACCGGGGAGCTGTTTTTT
TRBV7-6	-	TRBJ1-5	-	CASSFVGVNQPQHF	TGTGCCAGCAGCTTTGTGGGGGTCAATCAGCCCCAGCATTTT
TRBV7-9	-	TRBJ1-4	-	CASSSEGGKLFF	TGTGCCAGCAGCTCCGAGGGGGGAAAACTGTTTTTT
TRBV5-1	-	TRBJ1-2	-	CASSWGLHRTNYGYTF	TGCGCCAGCTCCTGGGGGCTTCACCGAACTAACTATGGCTACACCTTC
TRBV5-6	-	TRBJ1-1	-	CASSLWGARNTEAFF	TGTGCCAGCAGCTTGTGGGGGGCGAGGAACACTGAAGCTTTCTTT
TRBV4-2	TRBD2	TRBJ2-3	-	CASSLGLAGGLDTQYF	TGTGCCAGCAGCCTAGGACTAGCGGGGGGACTGGATACGCAGTATTTT
TRBV7-2	TRBD2	TRBJ2-4	-	CASSLVGGRRVKNIQYF	TGTGCCAGCAGCTTAGTCGGCGGGAGAAGGGTCAAAAACATTCAGTACTTC
TRBV6-6	-	TRBJ1-3	once	CASSPSLRGGNTIYF	TGTGCCAGCAGTCCCTCGCTTCGGGGTGGAAACACCATATATTTT
TRBV5-1	-	TRBJ2-3	-	CASSFSSSTDTQYF	TGCGCCAGCAGCTTTAGCTCTAGCACAGATACGCAGTATTTT
TRBV28	TRBD2	TRBJ2-2	-	CASSLASGRGELFF	TGTGCCAGCAGTTTAGCTAGCGGGAGGGGGGAGCTGTTTTTT
TRBV7-2	TRBD2	TRBJ2-3	-	CASSFQLAGGPGDTQYF	TGTGCCAGCAGCTTCCAATTAGCGGGGGGGCCCGGAGATACGCAGTATTTT
TRBV2	TRBD2	TRBJ2-1	few	CASRQTGLAGNNEQFF	TGTGCCAGCAGACAAACCGGACTAGCGGGAAACAATGAGCAGTTCTTC
TRBV5-7	-	TRBJ2-5	-	CASSNGTTEGVSTQYF	TGTGCCAGCAGCAACGGGACCACTGAGGGGGTTTCGACCCAGTACTTC
TRBV19	TRBD1	TRBJ2-1	few	CASSIGPGQGVNEQFF	TGTGCCAGTAGTATAGGGCCGGGACAGGGTGTTAATGAGCAGTTCTTC
TRBV5-8	-	TRBJ2-3	-	CASSPGRADTQYF	TGTGCCAGCAGCCCCGGACGGGCAGATACGCAGTATTTT
TRBV9	-	TRBJ2-2	-	CASSVGTHTGELFF	TGTGCCAGCAGCGTCGGGACTCACACCGGGGAGCTGTTTTTT
TRBV14	-	TRBJ1-1	-	CASSPPPGLNTEAFF	TGTGCCAGCAGCCCTCCCCCGGGGTTGAACACTGAAGCTTTCTTT
TRBV9	TRBD1	TRBJ2-7	once	CASSEGTGFPYEQYF	TGTGCCAGCAGCGAAGGGACAGGGTTCCCTTACGAGCAGTACTTC
TRBV18	TRBD1	TRBJ1-1	few	CASSLGNRGGAFF	TGTGCCAGCTCACTCGGGAACAGGGGCGGGGCTTTCTTT
TRBV6-5	TRBD2	TRBJ2-2	few	CASSYGLAGLGELFF	TGTGCCAGCAGTTACGGACTAGCGGGGCTCGGGGAGCTGTTTTTT
TRBV5-8	-	TRBJ2-7	-	CASSLGRSYEQYF	TGTGCCAGCAGCTTGGGTCGGTCCTACGAGCAGTACTTC
TRBV29-1	-	TRBJ1-1	once	CSVEGLAGRNTEAFF	TGCAGCGTTGAAGGGTTGGCAGGGAGGAACACTGAAGCTTTCTTT
TRBV7-9	-	TRBJ2-2	-	CASSLMTSWGELFF	TGTGCCAGCAGCTTAATGACATCCTGGGGGGAGCTGTTTTTT
TRBV9	TRBD1	TRBJ2-1	-	CASSPDRGGEQFF	TGTGCCAGCAGCCCGGACAGGGGCGGTGAGCAGTTCTTC
TRBV18	TRBD1	TRBJ1-4	-	CASSPRTGGNEKLFF	TGTGCCAGCTCACCACGGACAGGGGGTAATGAAAAACTGTTTTTT
TRBV4-1	TRBD2	TRBJ2-1	-	CASSQEGLAGVVNEQFF	TGCGCCAGCAGCCAAGAGGGACTAGCGGGAGTAGTCAATGAGCAGTTCTTC
TRBV27	-	TRBJ2-3	-	CASTPRAGYKDTQYF	TGTGCCAGCACCCCCCGAGCGGGCTATAAAGATACGCAGTATTTT
TRBV5-1	TRBD2	TRBJ2-7	-	CASSLKTSGDPSYEQYF	TGCGCCAGCAGCTTGAAGACTAGCGGGGATCCTTCCTACGAGCAGTACTTC
TRBV18	-	TRBJ2-7	-	CASSPGTAGYEQYF	TGTGCCAGCTCACCCGGGACAGCGGGCTACGAGCAGTACTTC
TRBV15	TRBD1	TRBJ1-5	once	CATSRDTGGINQPQHF	TGTGCCACCAGCAGAGATACAGGGGGCATCAATCAGCCCCAGCATTTT
TRBV11-2	TRBD2	TRBJ2-4	-	CASSLVGSGGKGNIQYF	TGTGCCAGCAGCTTAGTGGGTAGCGGGGGGAAGGGTAACATTCAGTACTTC
TRBV2	TRBD2	TRBJ2-7	-	CASRASGGAGEQYF	TGTGCCAGCAGGGCTAGCGGGGGGGCCGGCGAGCAGTACTTC
TRBV9	-	TRBJ2-1	-	CASSVELARTNEQFF	TGTGCCAGCAGCGTAGAACTGGCTAGAACCAATGAGCAGTTCTTC
TRBV10-3	-	TRBJ2-7	few	CAISSGGSSYEQYF	TGTGCCATCAGCAGCGGAGGGAGCTCCTACGAGCAGTACTTC
TRBV4-1	-	TRBJ2-5	-	CASSQDQGNWYQETQYF	TGCGCCAGCAGCCAAGATCAAGGGAACTGGTACCAAGAGACCCAGTACTTC
TRBV19	-	TRBJ2-7	-	CASSMEGRYEQYF	TGTGCCAGTAGTATGGAGGGGCGGTACGAGCAGTACTTC
TRBV7-6	-	TRBJ2-7	few	CASSLARQIHEQYF	TGTGCCAGCAGCTTAGCACGTCAAATCCACGAGCAGTACTTC
TRBV2	-	TRBJ1-2	-	CASSPDRNYGYTF	TGTGCCAGCAGCCCGGACAGAAACTATGGCTACACCTTC
TRBV6-5	-	TRBJ2-2	-	CANRRLNTGELFF	TGTGCCAACCGACGGTTGAACACCGGGGAGCTGTTTTTT
TRBV7-2	TRBD1	TRBJ2-1	-	CASSYRTGDEQFF	TGTGCCAGCAGCTACCGGACAGGAGACGAGCAGTTCTTC
TRBV11-3	TRBD2	TRBJ2-3	-	CASSSWTSSSTLSTDTQYF	TGTGCCAGCAGTTCCTGGACTAGCTCGTCCACCTTGAGCACAGATACGCAGTATTTT
TRBV18	-	TRBJ2-7	-	CASSPPGGGREQYF	TGTGCCAGCTCACCACCAGGGGGAGGGCGCGAGCAGTACTTC
TRBV27	TRBD2	TRBJ2-1	-	CASSAWTSGRGNNEQFF	TGTGCCAGCAGTGCCTGGACTAGCGGGAGAGGCAACAATGAGCAGTTCTTC
TRBV18	-	TRBJ1-6	-	CASSPEYSRSPLHF	TGTGCCAGCTCACCAGAGTACAGTCGCTCACCCCTCCACTTT
TRBV5-4	-	TRBJ2-3	-	CASSPDSSTDTQYF	TGTGCTAGCAGCCCGGACTCTAGCACAGATACGCAGTATTTT
TRBV27	-	TRBJ1-5	-	CASSLSGSLGGNQPQHF	TGTGCCAGCAGTCTCTCCGGCAGCCTGGGGGGCAATCAGCCCCAGCATTTT